A selection of T cell receptor beta chains follows, all from one sample in a study of cytomegalovirus exposure and HLA in healthy donors. Assay used: immunoSEQ multiplex PCR; TCRdb lists only in-frame clones, some missing. The sample has more than 100,000 clones; 55% to 80% are singletons. The sequencing sample was made of PBMCs. The source is a woman in her thirties or forties in good health and CMV-seronegative. The CDR3 runs from the conserved cysteine through the conserved F or W. A D gene is named only where the DNA matches it firmly. The size of a clone is reported for some rows only, either as once, few or many, or as a class for expanded clones.

.,TRBJ2-5,.,TRBV7-9,CASSLGPETEETQYF,TGTGCCAGCAGCTTAGGACCGGAGACGGAGGAGACCCAGTACTTC
.,TRBJ1-1,.,TRBV27,CASSLYPGSNTEAFF,TGTGCCAGCAGTTTATACCCAGGGTCGAACACTGAAGCTTTCTTT
.,TRBJ2-1,.,TRBV4-1,CASSQVDILSYNKQFF,TGCGCCAGCAGCCAAGTCGACATTTTATCCTACAATAAGCAGTTCTTC
.,TRBJ2-1,.,TRBV6-5,CASSYTSGRPEQFF,TGTGCCAGCAGTTACACCTCCGGGAGACCCGAGCAGTTCTTC
.,TRBJ2-5,TRBD1,TRBV6-1,CASTWTGWVETQYF,TGTGCCAGCACTTGGACAGGGTGGGTGGAGACCCAGTACTTC
few,TRBJ2-7,.,TRBV9,CASSPRTGRGEQYF,TGTGCCAGCAGCCCCCGGACAGGGAGGGGCGAGCAGTACTTC
.,TRBJ1-1,TRBD1,TRBV7-9,CASSSGTGGVRTEAFF,TGTGCCAGCAGTTCCGGGACAGGGGGCGTTAGGACTGAAGCTTTCTTC
.,TRBJ1-5,.,TRBV30,CAWKSTTDNQPQHF,TGTGCCTGGAAGAGCACGACAGACAATCAGCCCCAGCATTTT
.,TRBJ2-5,TRBD1,TRBV5-1,CASSLGQGETQYF,TGCGCCAGCAGCTTGGGACAGGGGGAGACCCAGTACTTC
.,TRBJ2-3,.,TRBV7-9,CASVLDTQYF,TGTGCCAGTGTCTTAGATACGCAGTATTTT
.,TRBJ1-6,.,TRBV7-6,CASSSRPRGDLPLHF,TGTGCCAGCAGCTCGCGACCTAGGGGTGATTTACCCCTCCACTTT